A single sample gave rise to the 4 T cell receptor beta chains below, sequenced in a study of CD8+ T cells in alopecia areata. Reverse transcription of extracted RNA yielded cDNA, which provided the sequencing template. The repertoire was sequenced with immunoSEQ multiplex PCR; TCRdb's copy has only in-frame clones and lacks some. The table includes around 140,000 clones, around 47% detected once. The sample consisted of CD4+ T cells sorted from blood. The receptors were gathered from a human donor with alopecia areata.

The chain couples TRBV15 to TRBJ1-2; no clear D gene. This CDR3 comprises 14 residues. Trimming removed 1 base from V and 8 bases from J, with 14 bases in between. Germline V CDR1 and CDR2: LNHNV, YYDKDF (reference sequence). CDR3 sequence (DNA): TGTGCCACCAGCAGAGTAACTCTTTTCCGCGGCTACACCTTC. This codes for CATSRVTLFRGYTF.

The chain couples TRBV29-1 to TRBJ2-1; 10 positions match TRBD1. The junction had 11 bases not matched to a gene; V was cut back by 4 bases and J by 2 bases. Germline assignment: CDR1 SQVTM and CDR2 ANQGSEA. The CDR3 covers 17 residues. The CDR3 coding sequence is TGCAGCGTTGGGGGATTGACAGGGGGCCGAACCTACAATGAGCAGTTCTTC. This codes for CSVGGLTGGRTYNEQFF.

The V call is TRBV4-1, the J call TRBJ2-7, with D perhaps matching TRBD1 (6 bases). The CDR3 is made up of 16 amino acids. Trimming took off 1 base at V and 1 base at J, with 14 bases between the two ends. CDR1 is MGHRA and CDR2 is YSYEKL in the germline V gene. CDR3 DNA sequence: TGCGCCAGCAGCCAAGGGGGATACAGGGATTCCTACGAGCAGTACTTC. Residues: CASSQGGYRDSYEQYF.

This rearrangement joins TRBV15 to TRBJ2-6; possibly TRBD1 for D (5 bases). The V gene's germline CDR1 is LNHNV and CDR2 YYDKDF (reference sequence). The V gene lost 5 bases and the J gene lost 1 base, with 9 bases spanning the gap. The CDR3 covers 15 residues. In nucleotides, the CDR3 is TGTGCCACCAGCTCAACAGGTTCTGGGGCCAACGTCCTGACTTTC. The encoded protein is CATSSTGSGANVLTF. The full variable domain, rest sourced from reference TRBV15 and TRBJ2-6, is DAMVIQNPRYQVTQFGKPVTLSCSQTLNHNVMYWYQQKSSQAPKLLFHYYDKDFNNEADTPDNFQSRRPNTSFCFLDIRSPGLGDTAMYLCATSSTGSGANVLTFGAGSRLTVL.